A single sample gave rise to the 24 T cell receptor beta chains below, sequenced in a study of blood T cell repertoires in COVID-19. Sequencing used immunoSEQ multiplex PCR; TCRdb keeps in-frame clones, though not all of them. Of more than 400,000 clones in the sample, 80% to 95% are singletons; the top ten hold approximately 0.65%. Sequencing used PBMCs or T cells enriched from blood (not recorded which). Receptor source: a man aged 18 to 29 who had recovered from COVID-19.

The chain couples TRBV14 to TRBJ2-1, with 7 bases matching TRBD2. The CDR3 sequence is 18 residues long. The V segment lost 1 base and the J segment 4 bases; nucleotides outside the gene matches: 13. The germline gives CDR1 SGHDN, CDR2 FVKESK. CDR3 sequence: CASSQGTGGASFYNEQFF. For the CDR3, the DNA is TGTGCCAGCAGCCAAGGGACGGGGGGAGCCTCCTTTTACAATGAGCAGTTCTTC.

The chain employs TRBV3-1 (or the pseudogene TRBV3-2) and TRBJ1-6, with D tentatively TRBD1 (6 bases). The CDR3 loop spans 15 amino acids. Germline CDR1 LGHDT, CDR2 YNNKEL (reference sequence). Trimming left V 4 bases short and J 6 bases short, with 13 bases between. The CDR3 region is CASSLSGTRNSPLHF. The CDR3 region has the DNA TGTGCCAGCAGCCTCTCAGGGACACGTAATTCACCCCTCCACTTT.

The rearrangement uses TRBV5-8 and TRBJ1-1; D perhaps matches TRBD1 (6 bases). The V gene's germline CDR1 is SGHTS and CDR2 YDEGEE. The CDR3 spans 15 residues. V was pared by 3 bases and J by 0 bases, with 12 bases between. The DNA for the CDR3 is TGTGCCAGCAGCTATGAGACAGGTATGAACACTGAAGCTTTCTTT. It specifies CASSYETGMNTEAFF.

The chain is built from TRBV7-9 and TRBJ2-1; TRBD2 is a possible D gene (6 bases). This CDR3 comprises 13 residues. In germline, CDR1 is SEHNR, CDR2 FQNEAQ (reference sequence). The V and J ends lost 0 bases and 8 bases respectively, with 8 bases between them. CDR3 loop: CASSLAGGDEQFF. In nucleotides, the CDR3 is TGTGCCAGCAGCTTAGCGGGAGGCGATGAGCAGTTCTTC. Based on the CDR3 plus reference TRBV7-9 and TRBJ2-1, the full variable domain is DTGVSQNPRHKITKRGQNVTFRCDPISEHNRLYWYRQTLGQGPEFLTYFQNEAQLEKSRLLSDRFSAERPKGSFSTLEIQRTEQGDSAMYLCASSLAGGDEQFFGPGTRLTVL.

The V and J genes are TRBV3-1 (or the pseudogene TRBV3-2) and TRBJ2-1; D gene unclear. Trimming removed 5 bases at V and 6 bases at J, with 5 bases between. The CDR3 runs to 11 residues. CDR1 is LGHDT and CDR2 is YNNKEL in the germline V gene (reference sequence). DNA for the CDR3: TGTGCCAGCAGCTCCCGCAATGAGCAGTTCTTC. Its translation is CASSSRNEQFF.

The rearrangement joins TRBV29-1 to TRBJ2-1, with no clear D. The CDR3 covers 9 residues. V lost 4 bases and J lost 8, with 3 bases in between. CDR1 and CDR2 from the germline V gene are SQVTM and ANQGSEA. The CDR3 region has the DNA TGCAGCGTTGGCGATGAGCAGTTCTTC. It is translated as CSVGDEQFF.

V is TRBV27 and J is TRBJ2-7; 8 bases line up with TRBD2. Germline CDR1 reads MNHEY; CDR2 reads SMNVEV (reference sequence). V shed 2 bases, J shed 2 bases, and the junction held 5 bases outside the gene matches. The length of the CDR3 is 15 residues. In DNA form, the CDR3 reads TGTGCCAGCAGTTTAATACTAGCGGATACCTACGAGCAGTACTTC. It yields the protein CASSLILADTYEQYF.

The chain uses TRBV24-1 and TRBJ1-6, with D unresolved. The V end lost 6 bases, the J end lost 0 bases, and 14 bases lay between the germline ends. The CDR3 spans 17 residues. Germline-derived CDR1 and CDR2 are KGHDR and SFDVKD. This CDR3 reads CATSLNMRSSYNSPLHF. The CDR3 DNA reads TGTGCCACCAGTCTTAATATGAGGAGCTCCTATAATTCACCCCTCCACTTT.

The chain links TRBV20-1 to TRBJ2-7, with D uncertain. The CDR3 contains 11 residues. In germline, CDR1 is DFQATT, CDR2 SNEGSKA (reference sequence). Trimming removed 5 bases at V and 1 base at J, with 6 bases between. The CDR3 region is CSALVSYEQYF. In nucleotides, the CDR3 is TGCAGTGCTCTAGTATCCTACGAGCAGTACTTC.

J is TRBJ1-1 and V is TRBV10-2; no reliable D call. V was trimmed by 8 bases and J by 0 bases, leaving 10 bases between them. CDR1 WSHSY and CDR2 SAAADI come from the germline V gene. CDR3 length equals 13 residues. CDR3 nucleotide sequence: TGCGCCAGCGGAGGAGAACTGAACACTGAAGCTTTCTTT. Its translation is CASGGELNTEAFF.

This clone occurred a few times. V is TRBV10-3 and J is TRBJ2-1, with TRBD1 as a possible D gene (5 bases). Germline assignment: CDR1 ENHRY and CDR2 SYGVKD. V was cut by 0 bases and J by 8 bases, with 8 bases left in between. CDR3 length: 13 amino acids. CDR3 sequence reads: CAISESKGYEQFF. CDR3 nucleotides: TGTGCCATCAGTGAGTCAAAGGGGTATGAGCAGTTCTTC.

The chain uses TRBV7-2 and TRBJ1-6, with TRBD1 matching 10 bases. CDR3 length equals 15 residues. Trimming at V came to 1 base and at J to 7 bases, leaving 1 base not matched to a gene. The germline V gene encodes CDR1 SGHTA and CDR2 FQGNSA. CDR3 DNA sequence: TGTGCCAGCAGCTTAGGACAGGGGGCGAATTCACCCCTCCACTTT. This translates into CASSLGQGANSPLHF.

This clone was recorded only once. V is TRBV19 and J is TRBJ2-2; D gene ambiguous. The CDR3 extends over 13 amino acids. Trimming removed 7 bases at V and 2 bases at J, with 8 bases between. Germline assignment: CDR1 LNHDA and CDR2 SQIVND (reference sequence). The CDR3 protein is CASILGNTGELFF. CDR3 coding DNA: TGTGCCAGTATTCTGGGCAACACCGGGGAGCTGTTTTTT.

The chain links TRBV7-9 to TRBJ1-1, with D uncertain. The CDR3 is 13 residues long. The V and J ends lost 1 base and 10 bases respectively, with 13 bases between them. Germline V gene sequence: CDR1 SEHNR, CDR2 FQNEAQ (reference sequence). CDR3 nucleotide sequence: TGTGCCAGCAGCTTAGAAGAGGGAACGGGAGCTTTCTTT. Its protein product is CASSLEEGTGAFF. The full variable domain, rest sourced from reference TRBV7-9 and TRBJ1-1, is DTGVSQNPRHKITKRGQNVTFRCDPISEHNRLYWYRQTLGQGPEFLTYFQNEAQLEKSRLLSDRFSAERPKGSFSTLEIQRTEQGDSAMYLCASSLEEGTGAFFGQGTRLTVV.

The genes are TRBV15 and TRBJ1-1; no firm D call. Germline-derived CDR1 and CDR2 are LNHNV and YYDKDF (reference sequence). V gave up 5 bases and J gave up 3 bases, with 10 bases separating them. The CDR3 contains 13 residues. The CDR3 DNA reads as TGTGCCACCAGCGGTTCCGGTTACACTGAAGCTTTCTTT. It translates to CATSGSGYTEAFF.

The V and J genes are TRBV28 and TRBJ2-7; weak D call: TRBD1 (6 bases). The CDR3 spans 14 residues. CDR1 MDHEN and CDR2 SYDVKM come from the germline V gene. The V gene lost 6 bases and the J gene lost 3 bases, with 15 bases spanning the gap. This chain's CDR3 is CASSPQGRNYEQYF. The CDR3 nucleotides are TGTGCCAGCAGCCCTCAGGGGAGAAACTACGAGCAGTACTTC.

This clone was seen only once. The gene calls are TRBV6-1 and TRBJ2-6, with D unclear. The length of the CDR3 is 17 residues. V lost 1 base and J lost 0, with 10 bases in between. Germline lookup yields CDR1 MNHNS and CDR2 SASEGT. Here the CDR3 DNA reads TGTGCCAGCAGTGAAGGTCTTCGGAGCTCTGGGGCCAACGTCCTGACTTTC. Translating it yields CASSEGLRSSGANVLTF.

The chain is built from TRBV27 and TRBJ1-1; D might be TRBD1 (5 bases). V was shortened by 6 bases and J by 10 bases, with 18 bases between the two germline ends. CDR3 length equals 13 residues. Germline V gene lookup returns CDR1 MNHEY and CDR2 SMNVEV (reference sequence). CDR3 coding DNA: TGTGCCAGCAGCCAACGGGGGGGTTCTCGAGCTTTCTTT. Protein sequence: CASSQRGGSRAFF.

This clone has only one observation. V is TRBV19 and J is TRBJ1-5; D uncertain. The V end lost 7 bases, the J end lost 0 bases, and 13 bases lay between the germline ends. Germline V gives CDR1 LNHDA, CDR2 SQIVND (reference sequence). This CDR3 spans 15 amino acids. The CDR3 loop is CASMGPGISNQPQHF. In DNA, the CDR3 is TGTGCCAGTATGGGCCCCGGAATTAGCAATCAGCCCCAGCATTTT.

In this sample, this clone turned up once. The CDR3 reads CASSSTSSNEQFF. The CDR3 region has the DNA TGCGCCAGCAGCTCCACTAGCAGCAATGAGCAGTTCTTC. This chain uses TRBV5-1 with TRBJ2-1, with D possibly being TRBD2 (6 bases). The CDR3 spans 13 residues. CDR1 is SGHRS, CDR2 YFSETQ, per germline. Trimming cost V 3 bases and J 6 bases, with 10 bases left between them.

V usage is TRBV19 and J usage is TRBJ1-1; D perhaps matches TRBD1 (6 bases). This CDR3 has 17 amino acids. With 9 bases removed from V and 4 bases from J, the gap between germline ends came to 27 bases. Germline CDR1 and CDR2: LNHDA and SQIVND (reference sequence). The CDR3 sequence is CASTPPTTGTRITEAFF. For the CDR3, the DNA is TGTGCCAGCACTCCCCCTACGACAGGCACCCGGATCACTGAAGCTTTCTTT.

The chain is built from TRBV14 and TRBJ1-5; D perhaps matches TRBD1 (5 bases). CDR3 length: 14 amino acids. Germline-derived CDR1 and CDR2 are SGHDN and FVKESK. The V end lost 1 base, the J end lost 7 bases, and 11 bases lay between the germline ends. The CDR3 loop reads CASSQAGSGQPQHF. CDR3 nucleotides: TGTGCCAGCAGCCAAGCAGGGTCTGGCCAGCCCCAGCATTTT. Variable domain in full (rest from reference TRBV14 and TRBJ1-5): EAGVTQFPSHSVIEKGQTVTLRCDPISGHDNLYWYRRVMGKEIKFLLHFVKESKQDESGMPNNRFLAERTGGTYSTLKVQPAELEDSGVYFCASSQAGSGQPQHFGDGTRLSIL.

V usage is TRBV27 and J usage is TRBJ2-7, with a possible D match to TRBD2 (6 bases). The CDR3 length is 15 residues. Germline loops: CDR1 MNHEY, CDR2 SMNVEV (reference sequence). Trimming shortened V by 2 bases and J by 3 bases, and 14 bases separated the two germline ends. The CDR3 DNA follows: TGTGCCAGCAGTTTAAGGGGACTCACCTACTACGAGCAGTACTTC. Amino acids: CASSLRGLTYYEQYF.

The chain uses TRBV19 and TRBJ1-5; tentatively, D is TRBD1 (6 bases). Trimming removed 5 bases from V and 7 bases from J, with 21 bases in between. Germline values: CDR1 LNHDA, CDR2 SQIVND (reference sequence). This CDR3 is built from 16 residues. The CDR3 region is CASSDRDKGTWQPQHF. For the CDR3, the DNA is TGTGCCAGTAGTGACCGGGACAAGGGGACCTGGCAGCCCCAGCATTTT.